A single sample gave rise to the 10 T cell receptor beta chains below, sequenced in a study of CD8+ T cells in alopecia areata. Once RNA had been extracted, it was reverse transcribed into cDNA to act as the sequencing template. The assay was immunoSEQ multiplex PCR, and TCRdb's table has in-frame clones only and misses some. Altogether 85,000 to 110,000 clones are present, 55% being singletons, with the ten largest covering about 8.8%. The sample consisted of CD4+ T cells sorted from blood. These receptors came from a human donor in good health.

This clone was seen only a few times. V and J are TRBV5-4 and TRBJ1-2; unclear D gene. Germline V CDR1 and CDR2: SGHNT, YYREEE (reference sequence). This CDR3 is 13 amino acids long. V dropped 1 base and J dropped 8 bases, with 12 bases sitting between them. CDR3: CASSLKGPVGYTF. CDR3 bases: TGTGCCAGCAGCTTGAAGGGTCCTGTCGGCTACACCTTC.

This clone was seen a handful of times. This rearrangement joins TRBV25-1 to TRBJ1-1; D call uncertain. This CDR3 contains 13 residues. V lost 6 bases to trimming and J lost 1 base, with 9 bases between them. Germline V gene sequence: CDR1 MGHDK, CDR2 SYGVNS. The CDR3 protein is CASRYRGNTEAFF. CDR3 nucleotide sequence: TGTGCCAGCAGGTACCGGGGGAACACTGAAGCTTTCTTT.

The gene calls are TRBV5-1 and TRBJ2-6; 7 nucleotides match TRBD1. With V trimmed by 2 bases and J by 2 bases, 4 bases remained unmatched. The CDR3 consists of 16 residues. Germline CDR1 and CDR2: SGHRS and YFSETQ. The CDR3, as DNA: TGCGCCAGCAGCTTAACAACAGGGGCTGGGGCCAACGTCCTGACTTTC. It yields the protein CASSLTTGAGANVLTF.

This chain uses TRBV7-9 with TRBJ2-7, with D perhaps TRBD2 (5 bases). This CDR3 spans 12 amino acids. V gave up 4 bases and J gave up 5 bases, with 9 bases separating them. Germline V CDR1 and CDR2: SEHNR, FQNEAQ (reference sequence). CDR3 nucleotides: TGTGCCAGCAGCTCTAGCAGCAACGAGCAGTACTTC. It translates to CASSSSSNEQYF.

The chain uses TRBV29-1 and TRBJ1-3, with a tentative D call TRBD1 (5 bases). CDR3 size: 14 residues. V lost 3 bases and J lost 0, with 9 bases in between. CDR1 is SQVTM, CDR2 ANQGSEA, per germline. The CDR3 bases are TGCAGCGTTGAGGGGGTACACTCTGGAAACACCATATATTTT. Its protein product is CSVEGVHSGNTIYF. The full variable domain, rest sourced from reference TRBV29-1 and TRBJ1-3, is SAVISQKPSRDICQRGTSLTIQCQVDSQVTMMFWYRQQPGQSLTLIATANQGSEATYESGFVIDKFPISRPNLTFSTLTVSNMSPEDSSIYLCSVEGVHSGNTIYFGEGSWLTVV.

This chain uses TRBV7-9 with TRBJ1-1; D is undetermined. This CDR3 spans 14 amino acids. V lost 7 bases and J lost 4, with 16 bases in between. Germline CDR1 and CDR2: SEHNR and FQNEAQ (reference sequence). CDR3 amino acids: CASTSWVEGTEAFF. The CDR3 DNA reads TGTGCCAGCACCAGTTGGGTCGAGGGCACTGAAGCTTTCTTT. Based on the CDR3 plus reference TRBV7-9 and TRBJ1-1, the full variable domain is DTGVSQNPRHKITKRGQNVTFRCDPISEHNRLYWYRQTLGQGPEFLTYFQNEAQLEKSRLLSDRFSAERPKGSFSTLEIQRTEQGDSAMYLCASTSWVEGTEAFFGQGTRLTVV.

The sample holds a few counts of this clone. The chain has TRBV7-2 and TRBJ2-5; D assignment may be TRBD1 or TRBD2 (5 bases each). Trimming removed 8 bases from V and 4 bases from J, with 20 bases in between. The CDR3 runs 15 residues. Per germline, CDR1 SGHTA and CDR2 FQGNSA. The CDR3 nucleotides read TGTGCCAGCTCGTTCCCGGACACTAGAGGAGAGACCCAGTACTTC. It specifies CASSFPDTRGETQYF.

The chain is built from TRBV18 and TRBJ2-4; TRBD1 agrees at 11 bases. The CDR3 contains 15 residues. CDR1 and CDR2 from the germline V gene are KGHSH and LQKENI. Germline trimming cut 5 bases from V and 5 bases from J; bases unmatched to any gene: 5. The CDR3 protein is CASSRDRGFENIQYF. Here the CDR3 DNA reads TGTGCCAGCTCAAGGGACAGGGGGTTCGAAAACATTCAGTACTTC.

The genes are TRBV13 and TRBJ1-2; TRBD1 aligns across 10 bases. The CDR3 loop spans 14 amino acids. V shed 6 bases, J shed 7 bases, and the junction held 8 bases outside the gene matches. The germline V gene encodes CDR1 PRHDT and CDR2 FYEKMQ (reference sequence). CDR3 residues: CASRSTGGKIGYTF. The CDR3 nucleotides are TGTGCCAGCAGATCGACAGGGGGCAAGATTGGCTACACCTTC.

This clone has just a few counts. V usage is TRBV19 and J usage is TRBJ2-5, with D unclear. This CDR3 is built from 13 residues. The V and J ends lost 5 bases and 2 bases respectively, with 9 bases between them. CDR1 and CDR2 (germline): LNHDA, SQIVND (reference sequence). The CDR3 reads CASSSQPQETQYF. The CDR3 DNA reads TGTGCCAGTAGTTCCCAGCCTCAAGAGACCCAGTACTTC.